The 20 T cell receptor beta chains reported below all come from one sample, sequenced in a study of technical replicates of blood from a handful of donors. Method: immunoSEQ multiplex PCR; TCRdb's copy keeps in-frame clones and lacks some. The data show 55,000 to 80,000 clones, with around 93% seen just once and roughly 0.41% held by the top ten. The sequencing sample was made of T cells isolated from PBMCs. These receptors were collected from a human donor in good health.

V usage is TRBV30 and J usage is TRBJ2-1; 7 positions match TRBD2. Germline V gene sequence: CDR1 GTSNPN, CDR2 SVGIG (reference sequence). CDR3 length equals 14 residues. V lost 8 bases, J lost 7 bases, and 14 bases stayed unmatched. CDR3 bases: TGTGCCGGAAATAGCGGGCTCTTTTGGAATGAGCAGTTCTTC. Its protein product is CAGNSGLFWNEQFF.

The rearrangement joins TRBV4-2 to TRBJ1-2; D gene uncertain. CDR1 LGHNA and CDR2 YNFKEQ come from the germline V gene. The V and J ends lost 1 base and 7 bases respectively, with 7 bases between them. CDR3 length: 12 residues. The CDR3 DNA sequence: TGTGCCAGCAGCCAAGGAGGGTCTGGCTACACCTTC. Protein sequence: CASSQGGSGYTF.

The CDR3 sequence: CSARGVYEAFF. The CDR3 region has the DNA TGCAGTGCTAGAGGTGTCTATGAAGCTTTCTTT. The rearrangement joins TRBV20-1 to TRBJ1-1; D remains ambiguous. This CDR3 contains 11 residues. Germline CDR1 reads DFQATT; CDR2 reads SNEGSKA (reference sequence). Deletions cut 1 base from V and 7 bases from J, with 7 bases between.

This clone appeared a few times. The chain couples TRBV5-4 to TRBJ1-5; D perhaps matches TRBD1 (6 bases). The CDR3 runs 13 residues. Trimming left V 4 bases short and J 5 bases short, with 10 bases between. The germline gives CDR1 SGHNT, CDR2 YYREEE (reference sequence). The CDR3 region is CASSLDRDQPQHF. The CDR3 nucleotides are TGTGCCAGCAGCCTGGACAGAGATCAGCCCCAGCATTTT.

The CDR3 region has the DNA TGTGTCAGAAGCTGGTCGCATACAGGGAGCTCCTACAATGAGCAGTTCTTC. Translated: CVRSWSHTGSSYNEQFF. The chain joins TRBV7-5 to TRBJ2-1; TRBD1, as called in the table, went unchecked against the DNA. TRBV7-5 counts as a pseudogene. This CDR3 contains 17 residues.

The chain uses TRBV29-1 and TRBJ2-7, with unresolved D. The V and J ends lost 0 bases and 4 bases respectively, with 4 bases between them. The CDR3 has 11 amino acids. CDR1 and CDR2 (germline): SQVTM, ANQGSEA. CDR3 DNA sequence: TGCAGCGTTGAAGAACGGTACGAGCAGTACTTC. Translating gives CSVEERYEQYF.

The chain couples TRBV9 to TRBJ2-7; 7 nucleotides agree with TRBD2. This CDR3 region has 16 residues. The V segment lost 2 bases and the J segment 3 bases; nucleotides outside the gene matches: 11. CDR1 and CDR2 (germline): SGDLS, YYNGEE. The chain's CDR3 is CASSVGGGGAYYEQYF. The DNA of the CDR3 is TGTGCCAGCAGCGTTGGGGGGGGAGGGGCCTACTACGAGCAGTACTTC.

The gene calls are TRBV11-1 and TRBJ2-7; 9 bases fit TRBD1. V lost 0 bases and J lost 8; bases outside the gene matches: 11. The CDR3 sequence is 16 residues long. Germline V lookup: CDR1 SGHAT, CDR2 FQDESV (reference sequence). DNA for the CDR3: TGTGCCAGCAGCTTAGCTCAGCCGGGACAGGGAGTACAGCAGTACTTC. The encoded protein is CASSLAQPGQGVQQYF.

The chain has TRBV27 and TRBJ1-1; no reliable D call. The CDR3 has 13 amino acids. The V end was cut by 2 bases, the J end by 2 bases, with 6 bases between. The germline CDR1 and CDR2 sequences are MNHEY and SMNVEV (reference sequence). CDR3 DNA: TGTGCCAGCAGTTTAGCCCTAAACACTGAAGCTTTCTTT. This codes for CASSLALNTEAFF.

V usage is TRBV12-5 and J usage is TRBJ2-7, with 7 bases aligning to TRBD1. Unmatched junction bases numbered 8, after V lost 4 bases and J lost 2 bases. Germline V gene data show CDR1 as LGHNT and CDR2 as FRNRAP. The CDR3 consists of 15 residues. The chain's CDR3 is CASGSSLQGTYEQYF. CDR3 DNA sequence: TGTGCTAGTGGTTCCTCCTTACAGGGGACCTACGAGCAGTACTTC.

This chain links TRBV19 with TRBJ2-5, with 9 bases fitting TRBD1. V gave up 4 bases and J gave up 1 base; unmatched junction bases: 1. Germline loops: CDR1 LNHDA, CDR2 SQIVND (reference sequence). The CDR3 loop spans 14 amino acids. The CDR3 protein is CASSRGQGQETQYF. In nucleotides, the CDR3 is TGTGCCAGTAGTAGGGGACAGGGCCAAGAGACCCAGTACTTC. Using reference TRBV19 and TRBJ2-5 for the parts outside the CDR3, the full variable domain is DGGITQSPKYLFRKEGQNVTLSCEQNLNHDAMYWYRQDPGQGLRLIYYSQIVNDFQKGDIAEGYSVSREKKESFPLTVTSAQKNPTAFYLCASSRGQGQETQYFGPGTRLLVL.

In nucleotides, the CDR3 is TGTGCCAGCAGCGCCTCAGGGCGTGGCACTGAAGCTTTCTTT. Its protein product is CASSASGRGTEAFF. V gene TRBV9 combines with J gene TRBJ1-1, with a tentative D call TRBD1 (5 bases). Germline loops: CDR1 SGDLS, CDR2 YYNGEE. Between the trimmed V and J ends, which lost 3 bases and 4 bases, there was a span of 13 bases. This CDR3 is built from 14 residues.

This rearrangement joins TRBV25-1 to TRBJ1-1; D is possibly TRBD1 (5 bases). Germline V lookup: CDR1 MGHDK, CDR2 SYGVNS. The CDR3 consists of 13 residues. V lost 3 bases and J 4 bases, leaving 9 bases between the germline ends. CDR3 nucleotide sequence: TGTGCCAGCAGTGACGGGGGAGTCACTGAAGCTTTCTTT. Protein: CASSDGGVTEAFF. Supplemented by reference TRBV25-1 and TRBJ1-1, the full variable domain reads EADIYQTPRYLVIGTGKKITLECSQTMGHDKMYWYQQDPGMELHLIHYSYGVNSTEKGDLSSESTVSRIRTEHFPLTLESARPSHTSQYLCASSDGGVTEAFFGQGTRLTVV.

The chain employs TRBV19 and TRBJ1-5; possible D gene TRBD1, 5 bases. The CDR3 length is 15 residues. Germline loops: CDR1 LNHDA, CDR2 SQIVND (reference sequence). Trimming shortened V by 3 bases and J by 6 bases, and 15 bases separated the two germline ends. The CDR3 sequence is CASSILTGGAQPQHF. As DNA, the CDR3 is TGTGCCAGTAGTATTTTAACCGGGGGAGCTCAGCCCCAGCATTTT.

The chain combines TRBV7-3 with TRBJ1-3; 8 nucleotides match TRBD1. The CDR3 is made up of 13 amino acids. CDR1 and CDR2 (germline): SGHTA, FQGTGA. V lost 10 bases to trimming and J lost 0 bases; unmatched junction nucleotides: 2. CDR3 nucleotide sequence: TGTGCCACCGGACAGGGCTCTGGAAACACCATATATTTT. It is translated as CATGQGSGNTIYF.

Only a few counts were recorded for this clone. This chain joins TRBV30 and TRBJ1-5; no reliable D call. Germline assignment: CDR1 GTSNPN and CDR2 SVGIG (reference sequence). The CDR3 length is 12 residues. V dropped 1 base and J dropped 7 bases, with 8 bases sitting between them. The DNA for the CDR3 is TGTGCCTGGAGTGACGAGAGCCAGCCCCAGCATTTT. Translated, it gives CAWSDESQPQHF. Complete variable domain (other parts from reference TRBV30 and TRBJ1-5): SQTIHQWPATLVQPVGSPLSLECTVEGTSNPNLYWYRQAAGRGLQLLFYSVGIGQISSEVPQNLSASRPQDRQFILSSKKLLLSDSGFYLCAWSDESQPQHFGDGTRLSIL.

This clone was detected only a few times. The V gene is TRBV11-2, the J gene TRBJ1-1; tentatively, D is TRBD1 (6 bases). Germline lookup yields CDR1 SGHAT and CDR2 FQNNGV. The CDR3 sequence is 16 residues long. Trimming removed 1 base from V and 1 base from J, with 13 bases in between. The CDR3 coding sequence is TGTGCCAGCAGCTTAGCTCAGGGGTTATCGAACACTGAAGCTTTCTTT. Its translation: CASSLAQGLSNTEAFF.

The chain employs TRBV5-1 and TRBJ2-3; 10 bases line up with TRBD2. Trimming removed 1 base from V and 4 bases from J; junction bases left unmatched: 6. The CDR3 is made up of 16 amino acids. CDR1 is SGHRS and CDR2 is YFSETQ in the germline V gene. The CDR3 coding sequence is TGCGCCAGCAGCTTGATAGCGGGAGGAGGCGCAGATACGCAGTATTTT. Its protein product is CASSLIAGGGADTQYF.

The chain is built from TRBV30 and TRBJ2-1, with 12 bases identical to TRBD2. Trimming removed 0 bases from V and 2 bases from J; junction bases left unmatched: 2. This CDR3 is 16 amino acids long. Per germline, CDR1 GTSNPN and CDR2 SVGIG (reference sequence). The CDR3 DNA follows: TGTGCCTGGAGTGTAGGGACTAGCGGGCCCTACAATGAGCAGTTCTTC. The encoded protein is CAWSVGTSGPYNEQFF. Looking up the rest from reference TRBV30 and TRBJ2-1 gives the full variable domain: SQTIHQWPATLVQPVGSPLSLECTVEGTSNPNLYWYRQAAGRGLQLLFYSVGIGQISSEVPQNLSASRPQDRQFILSSKKLLLSDSGFYLCAWSVGTSGPYNEQFFGPGTRLTVL.

The V and J genes are TRBV6-6 and TRBJ2-1; the D gene is possibly TRBD1 (5 bases). The germline gives CDR1 MNHNY, CDR2 SVGAGI (reference sequence). V lost 1 base, J lost 9 bases, and 10 bases lay in between. The CDR3 runs 13 residues. The CDR3 DNA sequence: TGTGCCAGCAGTTACTGGACACTTGGTGAGCAGTTCTTC. It encodes CASSYWTLGEQFF.